The entry below describes one TCR beta chain. Antigen specificity is unknown. This sample stems from a study of persistence of HIV-infected CD4 T cells. This was the immunoSEQ version 4 assay in survey mode. Clones were sequenced by immunoSEQ multiplex PCR, and TCRdb holds only the in-frame ones, with some missing. Here the sample spans under 45,000 clones, roughly nine tenths being singletons. This nonspecific control used anti-CD3/anti-CD28 bead stimulation of CD4+ T cells. Sorting of responding CD4+ T cells relied on upregulated CD40 ligand together with CD69. Inclusion required CMV-positive serology and CD4+ counts above 400 cells/uL. For approximately 17 hours, CD8-depleted PBMCs received anti-CD28/CD49d costimulation, a CD40-blocking antibody and enfuvirtide. After removal of 0 bases from V and 8 bases from J, the junction contained 8 bases not matched to a gene. The CDR3 runs to 15 residues. The V gene's germline CDR1 is SGHRS and CDR2 YFSETQ.

V gene TRBV5-1 combines with J gene TRBJ2-1, with TRBD2 matching 7 bases. The sequences come from CD4+ T cells sorted from PBMCs after approximately 19-hour stimulation, collected from a patient who received antiretroviral therapy. The TCR comes from an adult man with HIV who was CMV-seropositive. CDR3 amino acids: CASSLGLALNDEQFF. The CDR3 bases are TGCGCCAGCAGCTTGGGACTAGCTTTAAACGATGAGCAGTTCTTC.